This entry lists 3 T cell receptor beta chains sequenced from one sample in a study of vaccination effects on CD4 cells after COVID-19. Their recognized antigens are unknown. Profiled with immunoSEQ multiplex PCR; TCRdb holds only in-frame clones, not every one. The sample lists 14,000 or so clones, 76% occurring once. Expansion with viral peptide pools was applied to antigen-specific CD4+ T cells by the ViraFEST assay prior to sequencing. Culture lasted about ten days before CD4+ T cell isolation. The sequencing here drew on CD4+ T cells from PBMCs cultured with HCoV-229E spike peptides, taken before COVID-19 vaccination. The receptors originated from a human donor who received a COVID-19 vaccine.

This clone was picked up a small number of times. V is TRBV15 and J is TRBJ1-1; D gene unclear. V was cut by 1 base and J by 1 base, with 7 bases left in between. Germline CDR1 is LNHNV and CDR2 is YYDKDF (reference sequence). The CDR3 has 14 residues. CDR3 protein: CATSRGPANTEAFF. Written as DNA, the CDR3 is TGTGCCACCAGCAGAGGGCCGGCGAACACTGAAGCTTTCTTT.

The V and J genes are TRBV20-1 and TRBJ1-2; D is uncertain. Between the trimmed V and J ends, which lost 2 bases and 14 bases, there was a span of 9 bases. The germline gives CDR1 DFQATT, CDR2 SNEGSKA (reference sequence). The CDR3 spans 9 residues. The CDR3, as DNA: TGCAGTGCTAGACAGAAGGAGACCTTC. This translates into CSARQKETF.

This rearrangement joins TRBV29-1 to TRBJ1-1; 8 nucleotides agree with TRBD1. Germline trimming cut 7 bases from V and 4 bases from J; bases unmatched to any gene: 8. The CDR3 has 13 residues. Germline assignment: CDR1 SQVTM and CDR2 ANQGSEA. CDR3: CSASSGQVTEAFF. In DNA, the CDR3 is TGCAGCGCCAGTTCGGGACAGGTCACTGAAGCTTTCTTT.